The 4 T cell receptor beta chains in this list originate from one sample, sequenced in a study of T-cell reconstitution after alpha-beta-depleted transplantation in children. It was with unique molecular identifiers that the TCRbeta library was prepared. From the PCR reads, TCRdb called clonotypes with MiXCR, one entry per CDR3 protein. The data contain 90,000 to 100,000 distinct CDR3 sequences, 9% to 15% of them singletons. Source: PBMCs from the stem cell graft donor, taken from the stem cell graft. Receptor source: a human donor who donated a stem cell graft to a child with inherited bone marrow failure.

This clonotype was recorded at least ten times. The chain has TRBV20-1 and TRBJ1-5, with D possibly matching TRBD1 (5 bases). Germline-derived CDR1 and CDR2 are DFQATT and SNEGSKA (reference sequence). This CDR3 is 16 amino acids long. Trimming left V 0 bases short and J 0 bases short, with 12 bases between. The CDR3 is CSARDRQGNSNQPQHF. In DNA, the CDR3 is TGCAGTGCTAGAGATCGGCAGGGTAATAGCAATCAGCCCCAGCATTTT.

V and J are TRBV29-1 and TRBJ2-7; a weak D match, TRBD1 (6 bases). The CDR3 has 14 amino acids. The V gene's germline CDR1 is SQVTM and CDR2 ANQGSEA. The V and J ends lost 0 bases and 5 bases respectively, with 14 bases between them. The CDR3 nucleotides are TGCAGCGTTGAAGATGGGGGCAGGGTGGACGAGCAGTACTTC. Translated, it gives CSVEDGGRVDEQYF.

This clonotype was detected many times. The CDR3 here is CASSLNRGNTEAFF. CDR3 DNA sequence: TGCGCCAGCAGCTTGAACAGGGGGAACACTGAAGCTTTCTTT. The chain carries TRBV5-1 and TRBJ1-1, with TRBD1 matching over 7 bases. Losses at the gene ends were 1 base for V and 1 base for J; bases not matched to a gene: 1. CDR3 length: 14 amino acids. Germline V CDR1 and CDR2: SGHRS, YFSETQ.

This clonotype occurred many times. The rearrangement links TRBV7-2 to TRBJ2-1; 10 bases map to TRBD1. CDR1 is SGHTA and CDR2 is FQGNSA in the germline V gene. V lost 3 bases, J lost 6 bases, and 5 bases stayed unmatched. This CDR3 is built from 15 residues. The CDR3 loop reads CASSFPGQGINEQFF. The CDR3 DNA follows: TGTGCCAGCAGCTTCCCGGGACAGGGGATCAATGAGCAGTTCTTC.